The 18 T cell receptor beta chains below were found in one sample sequenced in a study of T-cell reconstitution after alpha-beta-depleted transplantation in children. Researchers prepared the TCRbeta library using unique molecular identifiers, the study reports. TCRdb ran MiXCR on the PCR reads and lists one entry per CDR3 protein. The data hold about 91,000 distinct CDR3 sequences, with 8% to 9% observed a single time. The sample consisted of PBMCs from the stem cell graft donor, taken from the stem cell graft. These receptors were obtained from a human donor who donated a stem cell graft to a child with congenital amegakaryocytic thrombocytopenia.

J is TRBJ2-4 and V is TRBV6-1; tentatively, D is TRBD1 (5 bases). V was pared by 5 bases and J by 0 bases, with 11 bases between. The CDR3 totals 15 residues. Germline V CDR1 and CDR2: MNHNS, SASEGT. The CDR3 DNA reads TGTGCCAGCAGTCCGACAGAAGTAGCCAAAAACATTCAGTACTTC. It encodes CASSPTEVAKNIQYF.

Many counts were recorded for this clonotype. The V and J genes are TRBV4-1 and TRBJ2-5; 10 bases fit TRBD2. The CDR3 is made up of 16 amino acids. V dropped 1 base and J dropped 4; count of bases not matched to a gene: 6. Germline CDR1 is MGHRA and CDR2 is YSYEKL. The CDR3 DNA reads as TGCGCCAGCAGCCAAGGGGAGCGGGGGGGCCTAGAGACCCAGTACTTC. It translates to CASSQGERGGLETQYF.

Many counts were recorded for this clonotype. The chain couples TRBV2 to TRBJ2-3; 13 bases fit TRBD2. Germline CDR1 is SNHLY and CDR2 is FYNNEI. The CDR3 length is 15 residues. The trim removed 6 bases at V and 5 bases at J, leaving 5 bases unmatched. The DNA of the CDR3 is TGTGCCAGCAGCCGACTAGCGGGAGGCGGAGATACGCAGTATTTT. It encodes CASSRLAGGGDTQYF.

The sample holds many counts of this clonotype. The chain links TRBV5-1 to TRBJ1-1; 7 bases align to TRBD1. CDR1 and CDR2 (germline): SGHRS, YFSETQ. CDR3 length: 15 residues. J gave up 0 bases and V 1 base, and 3 bases lay outside the gene matches. The CDR3, as DNA: TGCGCCAGCAGCTTGCTGGGGACAGTGAACACTGAAGCTTTCTTT. Translation gives CASSLLGTVNTEAFF.

The sample holds many counts of this clonotype. V gene TRBV5-1 combines with J gene TRBJ1-2; D may be TRBD1 (5 bases). Germline V gene sequence: CDR1 SGHRS, CDR2 YFSETQ. Trimming stripped 1 base from V and 10 bases from J, with 20 bases between. The CDR3 length is 15 residues. The CDR3: CASSLKFEGVRAYTF. The CDR3 DNA follows: TGCGCCAGCAGCTTGAAGTTCGAAGGGGTACGCGCCTACACCTTC.

This clonotype was detected ten times or more. The CDR3 region is CSARGAEETQYF. For the CDR3, the DNA is TGCAGCGCGAGGGGTGCCGAAGAGACCCAGTACTTC. This chain joins TRBV29-1 and TRBJ2-5, with D tentatively TRBD1 or TRBD2 (5 bases each). The CDR3 extends over 12 amino acids. CDR1 SQVTM and CDR2 ANQGSEA come from the germline V gene. Trimming stripped 7 bases from V and 3 bases from J, with 12 bases between.

At least ten counts were recorded for this clonotype. The chain combines TRBV9 with TRBJ2-7; 7 bases agree with TRBD1. Looked up from germline, CDR1 is SGDLS and CDR2 is YYNGEE. Unmatched junction bases numbered 12, after V lost 4 bases and J lost 5 bases. The CDR3 has 15 residues. The chain's CDR3 is CASSSYATGYNEQYF. In nucleotides, the CDR3 is TGTGCCAGCAGCTCTTACGCGACAGGGTATAACGAGCAGTACTTC.

This clonotype was seen repeatedly, ten times or more. The chain carries TRBV7-2 and TRBJ2-3; TRBD2 is a possible D gene (5 bases). There are 15 residues in the CDR3. The germline V gene has CDR1 SGHTA and CDR2 FQGNSA. Trimming removed 4 bases at V and 2 bases at J, with 13 bases between. The CDR3 DNA reads as TGTGCCAGCAGCTCCCAAGGACTCTACACAGATACGCAGTATTTT. Amino acids: CASSSQGLYTDTQYF.

The sample holds many counts of this clonotype. This chain uses TRBV24-1 with TRBJ2-3; D is uncertain. Germline loops: CDR1 KGHDR, CDR2 SFDVKD. V was cut by 0 bases and J by 4 bases, with 7 bases left in between. The CDR3 sequence is 14 residues long. CDR3 sequence: CATSDLWAADTQYF. The CDR3 DNA sequence: TGTGCCACCAGTGATTTGTGGGCAGCAGATACGCAGTATTTT.

Many counts were recorded for this clonotype. The chain carries TRBV10-3 and TRBJ2-7; 10 bases are shared with TRBD2. The CDR3 extends over 13 amino acids. V lost 8 bases and J lost 4; bases outside the gene matches: 5. Germline V gives CDR1 ENHRY, CDR2 SYGVKD. The CDR3, as DNA: TGTGCCATCGGAGCGGGGGGGCATTACGAGCAGTACTTC. This translates into CAIGAGGHYEQYF.

This clonotype came up many times. The genes are TRBV12-3 or TRBV12-4 and TRBJ2-3; 9 bases align to TRBD1. J gave up 2 bases and V 10 bases, and 10 bases lay outside the gene matches. The CDR3 consists of 15 residues. The chain's CDR3 is CAILPGTGNTDTQYF. CDR3 nucleotide sequence: TGTGCCATCCTACCCGGGACAGGGAACACAGATACGCAGTATTTT.

In its sample, this clonotype was seen many times. This chain joins TRBV5-1 and TRBJ2-4, with 8 bases lining up with TRBD1. Germline V lookup: CDR1 SGHRS, CDR2 YFSETQ. The CDR3 runs to 14 residues. J lost 7 bases, V lost 0 bases, and 3 bases had no gene match. In nucleotides, the CDR3 is TGCGCCAGCAGCTTGGAGACAGGGGTCAACATTCAGTACTTC. Protein: CASSLETGVNIQYF.

There are many counts of this clonotype. The V and J genes are TRBV20-1 and TRBJ1-1, with TRBD1 as a possible D gene (5 bases). The CDR3 is 13 amino acids. Germline V gene sequence: CDR1 DFQATT, CDR2 SNEGSKA (reference sequence). V was cut by 5 bases and J by 5 bases, with 15 bases left in between. This CDR3 is CSAPVRGGTEAFF. The CDR3 DNA reads TGCAGTGCTCCTGTTAGGGGAGGGACTGAAGCTTTCTTT.

This clonotype was recorded at least ten times. V usage is TRBV6-2 or TRBV6-3 and J usage is TRBJ2-3; TRBD2 matches at 8 bases. After removal of 4 bases from V and 5 bases from J, the junction contained 8 bases not matched to a gene. This CDR3 has 15 residues. CDR1 MNHEY and CDR2 SVGEGT come from the germline V gene. The CDR3 DNA reads as TGTGCCAGCAGTTTCCAAGAGCGGGAGCTAGATACGCAGTATTTT. The encoded protein is CASSFQERELDTQYF.

Ten or more counts support this clonotype. The chain joins TRBV29-1 to TRBJ2-7, with a tentative D call TRBD2 (5 bases). CDR3 length: 13 residues. Germline V gene data show CDR1 as SQVTM and CDR2 as ANQGSEA. Trimming took off 6 bases at V and 0 bases at J, with 12 bases between the two ends. CDR3 in DNA: TGCAGCGTCGGACGGGGAAGCTCCTACGAGCAGTACTTC. Protein product: CSVGRGSSYEQYF.

The chain recombines TRBV15 with TRBJ2-7; TRBD1 or TRBD2 may be the D gene (5 bases each). This CDR3 is built from 18 residues. V was trimmed by 3 bases and J by 7 bases, leaving 28 bases between them. From germline, CDR1 is LNHNV and CDR2 YYDKDF (reference sequence). CDR3 protein: CATSSYFTGTGREGEQYF. CDR3 sequence (DNA): TGTGCCACCAGCAGTTACTTTACCGGGACGGGGCGTGAGGGAGAGCAGTACTTC.

This clonotype has a count of ten or more. The chain uses TRBV7-2 and TRBJ1-2, with 7 bases fitting TRBD1. From germline, CDR1 is SGHTA and CDR2 FQGNSA. The CDR3 runs to 14 residues. Trimming took 0 bases from V and 10 from J; bases not matched to a gene: 8. The CDR3 DNA follows: TGTGCCAGCAGCTTAGCGGAGACAGGGTTTTCCTACACCTTC. This gives the protein CASSLAETGFSYTF. The entire variable domain, with the rest obtained from reference TRBV7-2 and TRBJ1-2, is as follows: GAGVSQSPSNKVTEKGKDVELRCDPISGHTALYWYRQSLGQGLEFLIYFQGNSAPDKSGLPSDRFSAERTGGSVSTLTIQRTQQEDSAVYLCASSLAETGFSYTFGSGTRLTVV.

This clonotype was seen a few times. The chain employs TRBV28 and TRBJ1-5; D might be TRBD1 (6 bases). CDR3 length equals 14 residues. The germline CDR1 and CDR2 sequences are MDHEN and SYDVKM. The V and J ends lost 9 bases and 5 bases respectively, with 17 bases between them. In DNA form, the CDR3 reads TGTGCCAGAGGGGGAACAGGGATATATCAGCCCCAGCATTTT. Translating it yields CARGGTGIYQPQHF.